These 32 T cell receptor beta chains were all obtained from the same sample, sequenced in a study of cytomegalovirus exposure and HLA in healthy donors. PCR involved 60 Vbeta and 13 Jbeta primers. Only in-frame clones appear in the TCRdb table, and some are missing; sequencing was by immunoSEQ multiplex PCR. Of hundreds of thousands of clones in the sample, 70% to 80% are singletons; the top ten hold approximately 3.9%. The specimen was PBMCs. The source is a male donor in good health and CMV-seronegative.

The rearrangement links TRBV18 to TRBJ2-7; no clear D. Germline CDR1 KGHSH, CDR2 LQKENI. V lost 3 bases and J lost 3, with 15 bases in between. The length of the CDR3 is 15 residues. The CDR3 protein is CASSPSHLQFYEQYF. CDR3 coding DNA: TGTGCCAGCTCACCCTCACACCTTCAATTCTACGAGCAGTACTTC.

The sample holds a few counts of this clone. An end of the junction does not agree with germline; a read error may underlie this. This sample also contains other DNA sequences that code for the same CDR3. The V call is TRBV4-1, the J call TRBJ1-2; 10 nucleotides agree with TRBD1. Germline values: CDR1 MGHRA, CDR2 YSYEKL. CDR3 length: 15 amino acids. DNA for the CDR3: TGTGCCAGCAGCCTATCGACAGGGGGCGGGTTGGGCTACACCTTC. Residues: CASSLSTGGGLGYTF.

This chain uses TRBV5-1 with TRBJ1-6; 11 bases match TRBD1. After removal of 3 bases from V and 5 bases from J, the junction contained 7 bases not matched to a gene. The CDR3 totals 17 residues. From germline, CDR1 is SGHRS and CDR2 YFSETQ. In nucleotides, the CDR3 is TGCGCCAGCAGCTCGGGGACAGGGGGGAACAATAATTCACCCCTCCACTTT. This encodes CASSSGTGGNNNSPLHF. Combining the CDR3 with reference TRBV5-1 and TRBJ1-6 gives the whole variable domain KAGVTQTPRYLIKTRGQQVTLSCSPISGHRSVSWYQQTPGQGLQFLFEYFSETQRNKGNFPGRFSGRQFSNSRSEMNVSTLELGDSALYLCASSSGTGGNNNSPLHFGNGTRLTVT.

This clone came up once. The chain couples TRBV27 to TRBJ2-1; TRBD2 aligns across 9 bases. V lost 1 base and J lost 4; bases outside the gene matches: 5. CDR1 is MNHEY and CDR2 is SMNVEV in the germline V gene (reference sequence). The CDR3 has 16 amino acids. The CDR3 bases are TGTGCCAGCAGTTTATTACCTAGCGGGACTTACAATGAGCAGTTCTTC. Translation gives CASSLLPSGTYNEQFF.

The CDR3 DNA is TGTGCCAGCAGGAGGGGGCTAGCGGGGACTTACAATGAGCAGTTCTTC. This encodes CASRRGLAGTYNEQFF. V is TRBV11-2 and J is TRBJ2-1; 9 bases map to TRBD2. Trimming removed 6 bases from V and 4 bases from J; junction bases left unmatched: 10. Looked up from germline, CDR1 is SGHAT and CDR2 is FQNNGV. CDR3 length: 16 residues.

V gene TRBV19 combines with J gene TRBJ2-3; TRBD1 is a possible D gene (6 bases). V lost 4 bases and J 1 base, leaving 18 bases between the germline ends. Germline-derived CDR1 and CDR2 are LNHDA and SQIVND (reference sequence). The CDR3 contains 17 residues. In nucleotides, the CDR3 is TGTGCCAGTAGTAGACGGGACACCGGATCGGGCACAGATACGCAGTATTTT. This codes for CASSRRDTGSGTDTQYF. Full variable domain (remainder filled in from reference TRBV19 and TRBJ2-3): DGGITQSPKYLFRKEGQNVTLSCEQNLNHDAMYWYRQDPGQGLRLIYYSQIVNDFQKGDIAEGYSVSREKKESFPLTVTSAQKNPTAFYLCASSRRDTGSGTDTQYFGPGTRLTVL.

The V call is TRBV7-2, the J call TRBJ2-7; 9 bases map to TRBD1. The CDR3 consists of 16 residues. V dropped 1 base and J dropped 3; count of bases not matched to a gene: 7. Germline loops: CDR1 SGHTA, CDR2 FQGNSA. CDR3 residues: CASSLVGTGKIYEQYF. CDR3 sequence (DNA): TGTGCCAGCAGCTTAGTCGGGACAGGGAAAATCTACGAGCAGTACTTC.

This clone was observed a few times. CDR3 sequence: CASSYGPNEKLFF. Written as DNA, the CDR3 is TGTGCCAGCAGTTACGGGCCTAATGAAAAACTGTTTTTT. The chain employs TRBV6-5 and TRBJ1-4; D unclear. This CDR3 is 13 amino acids long. V gave up 2 bases and J gave up 3 bases, with 4 bases separating them. In germline, CDR1 is MNHEY, CDR2 SVGAGI.

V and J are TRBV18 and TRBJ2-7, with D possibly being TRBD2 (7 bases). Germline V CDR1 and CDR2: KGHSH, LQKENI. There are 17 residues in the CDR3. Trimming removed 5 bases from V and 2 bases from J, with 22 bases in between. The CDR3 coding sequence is TGTGCCAGCTCAGCCCTGGGGGCTAGCGGCTTTCCCTACGAGCAGTACTTC. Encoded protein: CASSALGASGFPYEQYF.

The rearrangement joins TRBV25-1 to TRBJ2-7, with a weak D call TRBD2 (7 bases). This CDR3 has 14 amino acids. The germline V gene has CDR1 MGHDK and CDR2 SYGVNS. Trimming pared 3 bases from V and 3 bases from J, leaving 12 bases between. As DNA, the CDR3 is TGTGCCAGCAGTGAGGGGGGCGGGAGCTACGAGCAGTACTTC. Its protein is CASSEGGGSYEQYF.

The CDR3 region is CASRDDGGAQSYEQYF. CDR3 coding DNA: TGTGCCTCCAGAGACGACGGGGGGGCTCAATCCTACGAGCAGTACTTC. The genes are TRBV5-4 and TRBJ2-7, with 8 bases identical to TRBD2. CDR1 and CDR2 from the germline V gene are SGHNT and YYREEE (reference sequence). The CDR3 is made up of 16 amino acids. The V gene end was trimmed by 10 bases and the J gene end by 1 base; junction bases not matched to a gene: 16.

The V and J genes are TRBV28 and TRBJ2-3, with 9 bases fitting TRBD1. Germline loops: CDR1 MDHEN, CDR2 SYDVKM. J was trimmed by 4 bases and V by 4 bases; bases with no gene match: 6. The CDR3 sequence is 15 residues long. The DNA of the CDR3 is TGTGCCAGCAGTTCCCGGGACAGGGATGCAGATACGCAGTATTTT. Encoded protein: CASSSRDRDADTQYF.

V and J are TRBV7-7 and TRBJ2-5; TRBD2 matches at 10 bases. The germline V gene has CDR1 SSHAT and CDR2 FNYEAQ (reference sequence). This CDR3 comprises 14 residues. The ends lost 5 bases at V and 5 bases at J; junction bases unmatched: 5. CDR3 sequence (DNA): TGTGCCAGCAGCCTTCAAGCGGGAGGGGAGACCCAGTACTTC. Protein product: CASSLQAGGETQYF.

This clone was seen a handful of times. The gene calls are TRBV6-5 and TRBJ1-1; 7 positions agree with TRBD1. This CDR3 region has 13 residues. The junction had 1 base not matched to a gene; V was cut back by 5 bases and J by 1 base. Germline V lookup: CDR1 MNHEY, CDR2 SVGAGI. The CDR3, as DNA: TGTGCCAGCAGTGGGGACAGGAACACTGAAGCTTTCTTT. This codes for CASSGDRNTEAFF.

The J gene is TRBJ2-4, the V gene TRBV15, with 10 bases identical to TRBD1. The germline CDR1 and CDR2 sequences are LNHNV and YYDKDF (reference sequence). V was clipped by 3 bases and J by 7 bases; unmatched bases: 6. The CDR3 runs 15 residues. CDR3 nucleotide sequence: TGTGCCACCAGCAGGCCGACAGGGGGCGGGAACATTCAGTACTTC. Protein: CATSRPTGGGNIQYF.

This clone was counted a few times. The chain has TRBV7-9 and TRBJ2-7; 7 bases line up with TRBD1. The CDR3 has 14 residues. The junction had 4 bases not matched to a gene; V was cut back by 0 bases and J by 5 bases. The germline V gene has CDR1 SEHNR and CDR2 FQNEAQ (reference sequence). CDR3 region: CASSLARQGHEQYF. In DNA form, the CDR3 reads TGTGCCAGCAGCTTAGCGAGACAGGGCCACGAGCAGTACTTC.

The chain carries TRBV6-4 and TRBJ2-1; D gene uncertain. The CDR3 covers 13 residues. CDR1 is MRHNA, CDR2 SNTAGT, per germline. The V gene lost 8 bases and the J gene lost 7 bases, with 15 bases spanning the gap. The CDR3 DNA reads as TGTGCCAGCTCCGAAAGGAGCAGTAATGAGCAGTTCTTC. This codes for CASSERSSNEQFF.

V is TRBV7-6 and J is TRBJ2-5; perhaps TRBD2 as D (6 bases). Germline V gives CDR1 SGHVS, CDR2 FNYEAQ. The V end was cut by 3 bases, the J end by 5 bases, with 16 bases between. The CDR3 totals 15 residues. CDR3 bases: TGTGCCAGCAGCTTTGCCGGAGGGCCTCAGGAGACCCAGTACTTC. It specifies CASSFAGGPQETQYF.

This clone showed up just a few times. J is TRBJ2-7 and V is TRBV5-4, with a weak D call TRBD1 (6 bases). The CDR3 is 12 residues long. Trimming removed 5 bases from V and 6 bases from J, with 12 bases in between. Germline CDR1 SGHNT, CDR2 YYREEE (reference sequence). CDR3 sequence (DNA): TGTGCCAGCAGGGGCAGGGGTGGCGAGCAGTACTTC. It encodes CASRGRGGEQYF.

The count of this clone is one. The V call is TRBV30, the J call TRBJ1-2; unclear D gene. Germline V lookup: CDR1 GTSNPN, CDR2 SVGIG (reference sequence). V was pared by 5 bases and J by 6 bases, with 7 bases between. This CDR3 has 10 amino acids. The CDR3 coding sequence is TGTGCCTGGCACGGGGATGGCTACACCTTC. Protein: CAWHGDGYTF.

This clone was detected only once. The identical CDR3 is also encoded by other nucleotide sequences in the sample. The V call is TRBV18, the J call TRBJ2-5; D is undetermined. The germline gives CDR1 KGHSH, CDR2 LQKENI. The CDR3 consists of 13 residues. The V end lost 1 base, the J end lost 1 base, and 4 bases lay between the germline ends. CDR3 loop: CASSPRGQETQYF. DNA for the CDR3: TGTGCCAGCTCACCACGAGGCCAAGAGACCCAGTACTTC.

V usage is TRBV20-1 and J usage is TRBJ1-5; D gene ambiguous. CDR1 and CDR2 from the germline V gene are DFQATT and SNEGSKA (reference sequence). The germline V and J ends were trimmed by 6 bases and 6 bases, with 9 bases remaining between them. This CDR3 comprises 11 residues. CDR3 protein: CSAREGQPQHF. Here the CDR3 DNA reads TGCAGTGCCCGGGAGGGTCAGCCCCAGCATTTT.

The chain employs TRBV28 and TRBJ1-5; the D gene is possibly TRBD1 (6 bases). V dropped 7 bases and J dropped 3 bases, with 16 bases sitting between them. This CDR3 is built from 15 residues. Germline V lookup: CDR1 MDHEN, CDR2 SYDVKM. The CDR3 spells CASTAGGAHNQPQHF. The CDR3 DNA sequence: TGTGCCAGCACCGCCGGGGGGGCCCACAATCAGCCCCAGCATTTT.

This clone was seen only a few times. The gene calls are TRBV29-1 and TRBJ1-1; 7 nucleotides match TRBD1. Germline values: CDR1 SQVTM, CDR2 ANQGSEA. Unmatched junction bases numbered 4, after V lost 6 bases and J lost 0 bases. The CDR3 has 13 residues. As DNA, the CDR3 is TGCAGCGTCCGGGACAGACTGAACACTGAAGCTTTCTTT. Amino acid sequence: CSVRDRLNTEAFF.

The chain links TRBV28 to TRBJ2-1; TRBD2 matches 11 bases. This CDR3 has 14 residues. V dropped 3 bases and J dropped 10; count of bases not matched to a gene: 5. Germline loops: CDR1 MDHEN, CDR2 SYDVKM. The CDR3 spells CASSFLAGGREQFF. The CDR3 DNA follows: TGTGCCAGCAGTTTCCTAGCGGGAGGTAGGGAGCAGTTCTTC.

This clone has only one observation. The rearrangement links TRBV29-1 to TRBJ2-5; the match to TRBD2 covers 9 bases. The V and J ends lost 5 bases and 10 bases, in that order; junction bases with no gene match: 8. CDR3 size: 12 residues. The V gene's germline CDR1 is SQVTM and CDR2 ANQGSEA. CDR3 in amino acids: CSVLAGERDQYF. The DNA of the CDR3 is TGCAGCGTTTTAGCGGGAGAGAGGGACCAGTACTTC.

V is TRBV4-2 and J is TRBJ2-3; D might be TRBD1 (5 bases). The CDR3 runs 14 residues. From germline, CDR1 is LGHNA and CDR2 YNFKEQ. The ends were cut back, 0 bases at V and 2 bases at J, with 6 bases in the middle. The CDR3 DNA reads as TGTGCCAGCAGCCAAGAGGACAACACAGATACGCAGTATTTT. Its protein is CASSQEDNTDTQYF.

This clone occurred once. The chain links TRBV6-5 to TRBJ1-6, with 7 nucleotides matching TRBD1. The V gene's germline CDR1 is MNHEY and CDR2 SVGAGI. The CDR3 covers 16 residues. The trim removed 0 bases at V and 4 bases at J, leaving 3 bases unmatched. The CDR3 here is CASSYSHRGYNSPLHF. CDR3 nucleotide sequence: TGTGCCAGCAGTTACTCACACAGGGGATATAATTCACCCCTCCACTTT.

The CDR3 loop reads CASLDRSVYQPQHF. The DNA for the CDR3 is TGTGCCAGCCTTGACAGGTCGGTTTATCAGCCCCAGCATTTT. The chain recombines TRBV6-5 with TRBJ1-5, with TRBD1 as a possible D gene (6 bases). The length of the CDR3 is 14 residues. Trimming took 8 bases from V and 5 from J, leaving 16 bases between them. Germline V lookup: CDR1 MNHEY, CDR2 SVGAGI.

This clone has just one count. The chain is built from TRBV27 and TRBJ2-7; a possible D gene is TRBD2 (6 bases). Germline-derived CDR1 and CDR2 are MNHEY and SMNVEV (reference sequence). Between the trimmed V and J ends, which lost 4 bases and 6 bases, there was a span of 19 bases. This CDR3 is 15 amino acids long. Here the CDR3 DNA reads TGTGCCAGCAGTTATGGCGGGACTCGCGCGTCCGAGCAGTACTTC. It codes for CASSYGGTRASEQYF.

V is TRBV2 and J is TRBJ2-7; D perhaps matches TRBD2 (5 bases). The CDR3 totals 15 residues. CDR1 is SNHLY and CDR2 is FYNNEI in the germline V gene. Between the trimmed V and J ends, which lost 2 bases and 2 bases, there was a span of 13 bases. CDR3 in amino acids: CASSEPTSGAYEQYF. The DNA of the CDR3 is TGTGCCAGCAGTGAACCCACCAGCGGTGCCTACGAGCAGTACTTC.

CDR3 bases: TGCGCCAGCAGCCAAGTCAAAGGAGGGCCTGGTGGCGAGCAGTACTTC. This sequence encodes CASSQVKGGPGGEQYF. This rearrangement joins TRBV4-1 to TRBJ2-5; the D gene is possibly TRBD2 (6 bases). The J call is uncertain, as TRBJ2-7 better fits the DNA end. The CDR3 has 16 amino acids. Germline values: CDR1 MGHRA, CDR2 YSYEKL.